A single sample is the source of the 23 T cell receptor beta chains below, sequenced in a study of T-cell memory formation after mild COVID-19. TCRdb re-called the 5' RACE reads through MiXCR, storing one row per CDR3 protein. The data contain 260,000 or so distinct CDR3 sequences, roughly a sixth of them singletons. Sample: PBMCs or a T cell subset sorted from them (not recorded which). These receptor sequences come from a man aged 18 to 29 who had mild COVID-19 (a few samples of this study predate the infection). Cell type and time point are not known.

This clonotype came up once. The chain joins TRBV6-6 to TRBJ2-7; D is undetermined. CDR1 MNHNY and CDR2 SVGAGI come from the germline V gene (reference sequence). This CDR3 region has 12 residues. Trimming shortened V by 6 bases and J by 3 bases, and 9 bases separated the two germline ends. The CDR3 nucleotides are TGTGCCAGCAGCAACCCTCTCTACGAGCAGTACTTC. This sequence encodes CASSNPLYEQYF.

The chain combines TRBV24-1 with TRBJ2-3, with 9 bases matching TRBD2. The CDR3 has 15 amino acids. J lost 5 bases, V lost 11 bases, and 13 bases had no gene match. Germline CDR1 and CDR2: KGHDR and SFDVKD. CDR3 protein: CAIAGAGGPGDTQYF. The CDR3 DNA reads TGTGCCATCGCTGGGGCGGGGGGGCCTGGAGATACGCAGTATTTT.

The chain couples TRBV5-4 to TRBJ2-2; TRBD2 aligns across 13 bases. Losses at the gene ends were 0 bases for V and 5 bases for J; bases not matched to a gene: 1. The CDR3 totals 16 residues. Germline CDR1 SGHNT, CDR2 YYREEE (reference sequence). The CDR3 spells CASSLATSGGTGELFF. As DNA, the CDR3 is TGTGCCAGCAGCTTGGCGACTAGCGGGGGGACCGGGGAGCTGTTTTTT.

The gene calls are TRBV30 and TRBJ1-6; 7 nucleotides align to TRBD1. The CDR3 covers 16 residues. Germline CDR1 GTSNPN, CDR2 SVGIG (reference sequence). Trimming cost V 0 bases and J 9 bases; bases outside gene matches: 11. DNA of the CDR3: TGTGCCTGGAGTGTACTCCCCAGGGGGAATATTTCACCCCTCCACTTT. Translation gives CAWSVLPRGNISPLHF.

This clonotype was found many times. The chain has TRBV4-3 and TRBJ1-2, with TRBD1 identical over 7 bases. Germline values: CDR1 LGHNA, CDR2 YSLEER. The ends lost 3 bases at V and 2 bases at J; junction bases unmatched: 3. This CDR3 region has 14 residues. The CDR3 sequence: CASSQGQQNYGYTF. The CDR3 coding sequence is TGCGCCAGCAGCCAGGGACAGCAGAACTATGGCTACACCTTC.

CDR3 DNA: TGCGCCAGCAGTCATCCGGGATTATCAGGCGGGGAGCTGTTTTTT. Residues: CASSHPGLSGGELFF. The V and J genes are TRBV23-1 and TRBJ2-2; perhaps TRBD2 as D (5 bases). TRBV23-1 is placed among ORFs of uncertain function. Trimming removed 3 bases from V and 7 bases from J, with 15 bases in between. The CDR3 has 15 residues.

The V call is TRBV6-5, the J call TRBJ2-3, with D possibly TRBD2 on 5 matching bases. The ends were cut back, 5 bases at V and 3 bases at J, with 15 bases in the middle. Germline values: CDR1 MNHEY, CDR2 SVGAGI. The CDR3 length is 15 residues. CDR3 sequence (DNA): TGTGCCAGCAGTCCGGGCCCGGGAAGAACAGATACGCAGTATTTT. The encoded protein is CASSPGPGRTDTQYF.

This clonotype was seen more than once but under ten times. V usage is TRBV6-2 or TRBV6-3 and J usage is TRBJ2-5; D remains unclear. Trimming left V 5 bases short and J 2 bases short, with 12 bases between. This CDR3 is built from 14 residues. Per the germline V gene, CDR1 is MNHEY and CDR2 is SVGEGT. DNA for the CDR3: TGTGCCAGCAGTCCCGGTGGGGATCAAGAGACCCAGTACTTC. The encoded protein is CASSPGGDQETQYF.

The chain uses TRBV7-9 and TRBJ2-1; possible D gene TRBD1, 7 bases. The CDR3 spans 18 residues. Germline loops: CDR1 SEHNR, CDR2 FQNEAQ (reference sequence). V was pared by 4 bases and J by 2 bases, with 21 bases between. The CDR3 DNA reads as TGTGCCAGCAGCTCCCAGGGGGGCAGGGGGTTTCCCTACAATGAGCAGTTCTTC. Translation gives CASSSQGGRGFPYNEQFF.

This clonotype came up a few times. CDR3 residues: CASSLLLAPRNSPLHF. Here the CDR3 DNA reads TGTGCCAGCAGCTTACTGTTAGCTCCTCGTAATTCACCCCTCCACTTT. This chain joins TRBV11-2 and TRBJ1-6; unclear D gene. This CDR3 region has 16 residues. In germline, CDR1 is SGHAT, CDR2 FQNNGV. V was clipped by 2 bases and J by 6 bases, with 14 bases between them.

This clonotype came up many times. One junction end disagrees with the germline gene, perhaps due to a read error. The V call is TRBV4-3, the J call TRBJ2-7, with D perhaps TRBD1 (6 bases). This CDR3 contains 15 residues. Per germline, CDR1 LGHNA and CDR2 YSLEER. The CDR3 protein is CPRDKQRNLSYEQYF. The CDR3 DNA sequence: TGCCCCAGGGACAAGCAAAGGAATCTCTCCTACGAGCAGTACTTC.

The chain employs TRBV7-6 and TRBJ2-7; D perhaps matches TRBD2 (5 bases). CDR1 is SGHVS, CDR2 FNYEAQ, per germline. The CDR3 extends over 14 amino acids. Trimming removed 1 base from V and 2 bases from J, with 9 bases in between. CDR3 in DNA: TGTGCCAGCAGCTTAGGGACTTTTACCTACGAGCAGTACTTC. Its protein product is CASSLGTFTYEQYF.

This clonotype was seen only a few times. The J gene is TRBJ1-2, the V gene TRBV7-2; TRBD1 matches at 7 bases. Germline assignment: CDR1 SGHTA and CDR2 FQGNSA. Unmatched junction bases numbered 6, after V lost 5 bases and J lost 0 bases. This CDR3 comprises 15 residues. CDR3 DNA: TGTGCCAGCAGCCTCGACAGGGCCACTAACTATGGCTACACCTTC. Protein product: CASSLDRATNYGYTF.

This clonotype occurred a few times. The chain links TRBV5-1 to TRBJ2-5; 11 nucleotides line up with TRBD2. Trimming removed 1 base from V and 5 bases from J; junction bases left unmatched: 4. Germline V CDR1 and CDR2: SGHRS, YFSETQ. The CDR3 length is 15 residues. The CDR3 DNA follows: TGCGCCAGCAGCTTGCAAGCTAGCGGGGGGGAGACCCAGTACTTC. This encodes CASSLQASGGETQYF.

The chain is built from TRBV7-9 and TRBJ1-3; TRBD1 is a possible D gene (6 bases). The V end lost 5 bases, the J end lost 4 bases, and 18 bases lay between the germline ends. Per germline, CDR1 SEHNR and CDR2 FQNEAQ (reference sequence). The CDR3 spans 16 residues. DNA for the CDR3: TGTGCCAGCAGCCTGGGGTTAACAGGGAACGGAAACACCATATATTTT. Its protein is CASSLGLTGNGNTIYF.

The chain couples TRBV7-3 to TRBJ2-1; TRBD1 agrees at 7 bases. Per germline, CDR1 SGHTA and CDR2 FQGTGA. V shed 4 bases and J 8 bases; nucleotides not matched to a gene: 5. CDR3 size: 13 residues. This CDR3 is CASSWYRGYEQFF. DNA of the CDR3: TGTGCCAGCAGCTGGTACAGGGGCTATGAGCAGTTCTTC.

V usage is TRBV11-2 and J usage is TRBJ2-2; D call uncertain. CDR3 length: 13 amino acids. Germline loops: CDR1 SGHAT, CDR2 FQNNGV. The V gene lost 5 bases and the J gene lost 9 bases, with 13 bases spanning the gap. This CDR3 reads CASSARLNRELFF. The CDR3, as DNA: TGTGCCAGCAGCGCCCGCCTGAACCGGGAGCTGTTTTTT.

The rearrangement joins TRBV6-2 or TRBV6-3 to TRBJ2-1, with no clear D. V was shortened by 3 bases and J by 5 bases, with 11 bases between the two germline ends. Per germline, CDR1 MNHEY and CDR2 SVGEGT. There are 14 residues in the CDR3. CDR3 DNA sequence: TGTGCCAGCAGTTATTTTCCGGGCCACAATGAGCAGTTCTTC. Translating gives CASSYFPGHNEQFF.

This clonotype occurred a few times. The rearrangement links TRBV6-6 to TRBJ1-1; D unresolved. V lost 8 bases, J lost 1 base, and 14 bases lay in between. From germline, CDR1 is MNHNY and CDR2 SVGAGI (reference sequence). The CDR3 is 14 residues long. CDR3 amino acids: CASLNKGWNTEAFF. The CDR3 region has the DNA TGTGCCAGCCTAAACAAGGGATGGAACACTGAAGCTTTCTTT.

V and J are TRBV29-1 and TRBJ2-1, with 9 bases lining up with TRBD2. Per the germline V gene, CDR1 is SQVTM and CDR2 is ANQGSEA. The CDR3 sequence is 14 residues long. V lost 3 bases to trimming and J lost 4 bases; unmatched junction nucleotides: 4. The DNA of the CDR3 is TGCAGCGTTGAGGTTAGCGGGAGATACAATGAGCAGTTCTTC. This codes for CSVEVSGRYNEQFF.

This clonotype was seen only a few times. The chain recombines TRBV6-1 with TRBJ2-1; no reliable D call. CDR1 and CDR2 from the germline V gene are MNHNS and SASEGT. This CDR3 is 13 amino acids long. V was clipped by 3 bases and J by 5 bases, with 8 bases between them. The CDR3 is CASSDFGDNEQFF. CDR3 nucleotide sequence: TGTGCCAGCAGTGATTTCGGAGACAATGAGCAGTTCTTC.

This clonotype occurred a few times. The chain couples TRBV7-2 to TRBJ2-5; weak D call: TRBD1 (6 bases). This CDR3 contains 13 residues. Per germline, CDR1 SGHTA and CDR2 FQGNSA. Deletions cut 5 bases from V and 5 bases from J, with 12 bases between. The CDR3 bases are TGTGCCAGCAGCGCTGGGGGCAGGGAGACCCAGTACTTC. Protein: CASSAGGRETQYF.

This clonotype was counted many times. The CDR3 DNA reads as TGTGCCAGCAGCTTATTCCCACCGGGACTAGCGGGGTTTTTTTACACCGGGGAGCTGTTTTTT. Its translation: CASSLFPPGLAGFFYTGELFF. This rearrangement joins TRBV7-2 to TRBJ2-2, with TRBD2 identical over 13 bases. The length of the CDR3 is 21 residues. Germline trimming cut 2 bases from V and 3 bases from J; bases unmatched to any gene: 15. Germline V gives CDR1 SGHTA, CDR2 FQGNSA.